The present T cell receptor beta chain was sequenced within a study of blood T cells in healthy people across ages. The ends were cut back, 5 bases at V and 3 bases at J, with 5 bases in the middle. This CDR3 is built from 12 residues. Germline V gene data show CDR1 as LGHDT and CDR2 as YNNKEL (reference sequence). This clonotype has more than one count but fewer than ten. A second PCR, run for about 7 to 11 cycles, used a sample-barcoded 5' primer plus a J-beta primer mix. Each of the cDNA molecules was tagged by a template-switch adaptor with 12 random nucleotides. TCRdb independently ran MiXCR on the 5' RACE reads; one entry per CDR3 protein. The sample lists more than 600,000 distinct CDR3 sequences; around a quarter were seen once. The sample also formed part of further work on T cells of mothers and their children. This second study notes: Reads obtained per mother exceeded 9.5 million TCR beta CDR3 reads, with several million obtained per child.

Sequenced: blood. The chain links TRBV3-1 to TRBJ1-5; D remains ambiguous. The clonotype originates from a boy aged 10-17 years in good health. CDR3 residues: CASSYLNQPQHF. The CDR3 DNA reads as TGTGCCAGCAGCTACCTCAATCAGCCCCAGCATTTT.